This TCR beta chain was retrieved from a study of CD8 T cells in ankylosing spondylitis. Overall study results and limits: As reported, disease-linked clones showed significant enrichment in matched ankylosing spondylitis synovial fluid.

This clonotype was picked up a small number of times. The target antigen is unknown. Libraries for TCR beta were made by quantitative 5'-RACE with molecular barcodes. Using its own MiXCR run on the 5' RACE reads, TCRdb lists one record per CDR3 protein. The sample includes under 200,000 distinct CDR3 sequences, 9.8% of them seen just once. Sequenced: blood, either unsorted or a sorted T cell fraction (not recorded which). The sequence was collected from a female donor with ankylosing spondylitis or in good health (not recorded which).

The CDR3, as DNA: TGCGCCAGCAGCTTGTCCGGGGGTTATAACTATGGCTACACCTTC. It is translated as CASSLSGGYNYGYTF. This chain joins TRBV5-1 and TRBJ1-2; D possibly corresponds to TRBD1 (5 bases). V lost 1 base, J lost 1 base, and 11 bases lay in between. CDR1 and CDR2 from the germline V gene are SGHRS and YFSETQ. The CDR3 loop spans 15 amino acids.